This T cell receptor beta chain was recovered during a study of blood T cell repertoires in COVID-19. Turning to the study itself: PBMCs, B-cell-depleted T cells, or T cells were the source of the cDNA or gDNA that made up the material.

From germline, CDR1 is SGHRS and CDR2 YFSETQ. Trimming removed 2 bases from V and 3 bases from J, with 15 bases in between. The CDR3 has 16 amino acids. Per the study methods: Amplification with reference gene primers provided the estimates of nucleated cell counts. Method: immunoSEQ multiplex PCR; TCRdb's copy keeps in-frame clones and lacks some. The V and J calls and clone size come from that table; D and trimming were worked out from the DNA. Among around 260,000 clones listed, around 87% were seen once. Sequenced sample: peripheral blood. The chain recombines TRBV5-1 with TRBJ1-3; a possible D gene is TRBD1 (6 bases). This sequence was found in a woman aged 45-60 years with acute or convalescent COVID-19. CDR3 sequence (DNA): TGCGCCAGCAGCTTAGCAGGGGTCTCATTTGGAAACACCATATATTTT. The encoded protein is CASSLAGVSFGNTIYF.